This entry concerns a single T cell receptor beta chain. Seattle patient enrollment occurred during active infection, with longitudinal follow-up thereafter. Authors' analysis steps: How many nucleated cells were present was estimated from reference gene primer amplification. Method: immunoSEQ multiplex PCR; TCRdb's copy keeps in-frame clones and lacks some. The V and J calls and clone size were taken over from that table, and D and trimming were inferred from the DNA. The sample lists around 76,000 clones; about 83% were seen once. This CDR3 has 10 residues. Germline CDR1 DFQATT, CDR2 SNEGSKA (reference sequence). These data belong to a study of blood T cell repertoires in COVID-19. Overall study context: Researchers got acute and convalescent COVID-19 samples from the United States, Italy and Spain. T cells, B-cell-depleted T cells, or PBMCs supplied cDNA or gDNA.

Input material: peripheral blood. This receptor was identified in a man in his thirties or forties with COVID-19, enrolled during active disease. The genes are TRBV20-1 and TRBJ2-5; 7 bases fit TRBD2. CDR3 in amino acids: CRGGEETQYF. The CDR3 coding sequence is TGCAGGGGGGGGGAAGAGACCCAGTACTTC.